Presented here are 4 T cell receptor beta chains from one specimen sequenced in a study of blood T cell repertoires in COVID-19. Assay used: immunoSEQ multiplex PCR; TCRdb lists only in-frame clones, some missing. The sample includes some 210,000 clones, under 90% of them seen just once. The source material was PBMCs or T cells enriched from blood (not recorded which). The source of these receptors is a woman in her forties or fifties with acute COVID-19.

This chain connects TRBV7-2 to TRBJ2-5; no clear D. This CDR3 contains 12 residues. Germline V gene sequence: CDR1 SGHTA, CDR2 FQGNSA. Trimming removed 8 bases from V and 0 bases from J, with 7 bases in between. The CDR3 loop is CASGENQETQYF. The CDR3 nucleotides read TGTGCCAGCGGAGAGAACCAAGAGACCCAGTACTTC.

The rearrangement joins TRBV3-1 (or the pseudogene TRBV3-2) to TRBJ1-6, with TRBD1 matching 8 bases. V trimming: 2 bases; J trimming: 12 bases; junction bases outside the gene matches: 6. Germline lookup yields CDR1 LGHDT and CDR2 YNNKEL (reference sequence). The CDR3 is made up of 14 amino acids. In DNA form, the CDR3 reads TGTGCCAGCAGCCAACTCCAGGACAGGGAACCCCTCCACTTT. Residues: CASSQLQDREPLHF.

This chain links TRBV29-1 with TRBJ2-1, with D uncertain. V was shortened by 7 bases and J by 0 bases, with 4 bases between the two germline ends. CDR1 and CDR2 from the germline V gene are SQVTM and ANQGSEA. CDR3 size: 11 residues. The CDR3: CSASSYNEQFF. The CDR3 coding sequence is TGCAGCGCCAGCTCCTACAATGAGCAGTTCTTC.

The V call is TRBV29-1, the J call TRBJ1-2; D call uncertain. The germline CDR1 and CDR2 sequences are SQVTM and ANQGSEA. The CDR3 spans 14 residues. The V end lost 4 bases, the J end lost 1 base, and 13 bases lay between the germline ends. CDR3 in DNA: TGCAGCGTTGTACGAGACGGAGGTAACTATGGCTACACCTTC. It specifies CSVVRDGGNYGYTF.